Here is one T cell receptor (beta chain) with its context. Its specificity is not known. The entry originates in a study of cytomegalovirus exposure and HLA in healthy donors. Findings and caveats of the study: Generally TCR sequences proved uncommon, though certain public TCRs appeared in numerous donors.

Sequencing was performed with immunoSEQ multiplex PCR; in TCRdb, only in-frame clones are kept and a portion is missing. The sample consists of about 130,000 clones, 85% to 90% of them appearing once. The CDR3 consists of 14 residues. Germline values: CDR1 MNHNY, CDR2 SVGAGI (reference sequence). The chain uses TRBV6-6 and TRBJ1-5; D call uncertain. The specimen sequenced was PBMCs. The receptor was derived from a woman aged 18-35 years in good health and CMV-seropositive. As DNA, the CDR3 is TGTGTATCAGGAGCGGGTGTTAGCAATCAGCCCCAGCATTTT. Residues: CVSGAGVSNQPQHF.